This T cell receptor (beta chain) was recovered during a study of HIV-infected patients and healthy controls. TCRdb redid the calling of the 5' RACE reads with MiXCR, one entry per CDR3 protein. The sample shows about 64,000 distinct CDR3 sequences, 15% to 20% of them seen only once. The sequencing input was CD4+ T cells from blood. The clonotype originates from a human donor in good health.

The CDR3 nucleotides read TGCAGTGCTAAAGTCGATAGGGGGAACACAGATACGCAGTATTTT. Residues: CSAKVDRGNTDTQYF. The chain uses TRBV20-1 and TRBJ2-3, with a tentative D call TRBD1 (6 bases). The CDR3 has 15 amino acids. V was trimmed by 4 bases and J by 2 bases, leaving 16 bases between them. The germline gives CDR1 DFQATT, CDR2 SNEGSKA (reference sequence).